These T cell receptor beta chains were read from a single sample in a study of T cells in Graves' hyperthyroidism and ophthalmopathy. Using its own MiXCR run on the multiplex PCR reads, TCRdb lists one record per CDR3 protein. The sample lists hundreds of thousands of distinct CDR3 sequences, around 15% occurring once. Input material: blood. These receptors all come from a woman aged 25 to 45 with Graves' hyperthyroidism. Each CDR3 is given with its conserved first and last residue. A D gene is named only where the DNA matches it firmly. Rows give clone size only sometimes, using once, few, many, or a class for an expanded clone.

CDR3aa | CDR3nt | v_gene | d_gene | j_gene | abundance
CASSFPGTASSEAFF | TGTGCCAGCAGCTTCCCAGGGACAGCTTCTTCTGAAGCTTTCTTT | TRBV7-9 | TRBD1 | TRBJ1-1 | -
CSASVGLAKNIQYF | TGCAGTGCTAGTGTGGGCCTAGCCAAAAACATTCAGTACTTC | TRBV20-1 | - | TRBJ2-4 | many
CSAKDLLGSGANVLTF | TGCAGTGCTAAAGACTTACTTGGGTCTGGGGCCAACGTCCTGACTTTC | TRBV20-1 | - | TRBJ2-6 | few
CSARASGRAAGELFF | TGCAGTGCTAGAGCATCGGGGAGGGCCGCCGGGGAGCTGTTTTTT | TRBV20-1 | TRBD2 | TRBJ2-2 | few
CASSPGLAGSYEQYF | TGTGCCAGCAGTCCGGGACTAGCGGGTAGTTACGAGCAGTACTTC | TRBV12-3/TRBV12-4 | TRBD2 | TRBJ2-7 | many
CASSLGHPTGTAFF | TGTGCCAGCAGCCTAGGGCACCCGACAGGGACGGCTTTCTTT | TRBV28 | TRBD1 | TRBJ1-1 | many
CASSEGWESSYNEQFF | TGTGCCAGCAGTGAAGGTTGGGAGAGCTCCTACAATGAGCAGTTCTTC | TRBV6-1 | - | TRBJ2-1 | -
CSARETAQETQYF | TGCAGTGCTAGAGAGACAGCGCAAGAGACCCAGTACTTC | TRBV20-1 | - | TRBJ2-5 | many
CSAPGLAGGPGEQYF | TGCAGTGCCCCGGGACTAGCGGGAGGGCCAGGGGAGCAGTACTTC | TRBV20-1 | TRBD2 | TRBJ2-7 | many
CASSQIPGQGNTEAFF | TGTGCCAGCAGCCAAATACCGGGACAGGGGAACACTGAAGCTTTCTTT | TRBV14 | TRBD1 | TRBJ1-1 | few
CASSVAGSNSPLHF | TGTGCCAGCAGCGTAGCAGGTTCTAATTCACCCCTCCACTTT | TRBV9 | - | TRBJ1-6 | -
CASSDTDRGDEQFF | TGTGCCAGCAGTGATACGGACAGGGGAGATGAGCAGTTCTTC | TRBV6-1 | TRBD1 | TRBJ2-1 | many
CSASKSYGYTF | TGCAGTGCTTCGAAATCCTATGGCTACACCTTC | TRBV20-1 | - | TRBJ1-2 | -
CASSINQPQHF | TGTGCCAGCAGCATAAATCAGCCCCAGCATTTT | TRBV28 | - | TRBJ1-5 | many
CASSPSLGGQSSYEQYF | TGTGCCAGCAGTCCCTCCCTTGGGGGCCAAAGCTCCTACGAGCAGTACTTC | TRBV28 | - | TRBJ2-7 | many
CASSPLSGFSGNTIYF | TGTGCCAGCTCACCACTATCAGGATTCTCTGGAAACACCATATATTTT | TRBV18 | - | TRBJ1-3 | -
CASRRTGGTGNTIYF | TGTGCCAGCAGACGGACAGGGGGCACGGGAAACACCATATATTTT | TRBV28 | TRBD1 | TRBJ1-3 | few
CASSLSGTGANQPQHF | TGTGCCAGCAGTTTATCCGGGACAGGGGCAAATCAGCCCCAGCATTTT | TRBV27 | TRBD1 | TRBJ1-5 | many
CAISGDSNSYEQYF | TGTGCCATCAGTGGTGACAGTAACTCCTACGAGCAGTACTTC | TRBV10-3 | - | TRBJ2-7 | many
CSNNAGGYRNEQFF | TGCAGTAACAACGCGGGGGGGTACAGGAATGAGCAGTTCTTC | TRBV20-1 | TRBD2 | TRBJ2-1 | many
CAWSFRQLDTDTQYF | TGTGCCTGGAGTTTCCGACAGCTAGACACAGATACGCAGTATTTT | TRBV30 | - | TRBJ2-3 | many
CASSQVPGSGELFF | TGTGCCAGCAGCCAAGTTCCGGGGTCCGGGGAGCTGTTTTTT | TRBV3-1 | - | TRBJ2-2 | -
CASRQGRYGYTF | TGTGCCAGCAGACAGGGGCGCTATGGCTACACCTTC | TRBV9 | TRBD1 | TRBJ1-2 | few
CSADRLAGVYEQYF | TGCAGTGCCGACAGACTAGCGGGAGTGTACGAGCAGTACTTC | TRBV20-1 | TRBD2 | TRBJ2-7 | few
CAISRTGGQETQYF | TGTGCCATCAGTCGAACAGGGGGCCAAGAGACCCAGTACTTC | TRBV10-3 | TRBD1 | TRBJ2-5 | many
CASSQVGSVYNEQFF | TGCGCCAGCAGCCAAGTGGGTAGCGTATACAATGAGCAGTTCTTC | TRBV4-1 | - | TRBJ2-1 | -
CASSLDLGVGANVLTF | TGTGCCAGCAGCTTAGATCTCGGGGTGGGGGCCAACGTCCTGACTTTC | TRBV11-2 | - | TRBJ2-6 | -